This entry features one T cell receptor (beta chain) sequence. Its specificity is unknown. Libraries were prepared by immunoSEQ multiplex PCR; TCRdb keeps only in-frame clonotypes and omits some of them. The sample lists around 210,000 clones; around 94% were seen once. The sample belongs to a study of T cell responses to AZD1222 COVID-19 vaccine. Study-wide results and caveats: Spike-specific TCR breadth rose after two AZD1222 doses, and depth rose as well. Nearly half of spike-specific TCRs reportedly target variant regions that are unmutated in the B.1.351 and B.1.1.7 variants. All repertoire sampling was performed exclusively after the peak T cell response. Females made up more of the donors, who were largely white British, and clonal diversity may have come out too low.

Germline CDR1 is SGHVS and CDR2 is FNYEAQ. Trimming took 4 bases from V and 4 from J, leaving 14 bases between them. This CDR3 has 15 amino acids. Specimen: peripheral blood, collected 28 days after the second dose of the MenACWY control vaccine. The chain couples TRBV7-6 to TRBJ2-1; no reliable D call. This TCR was sampled from an adult who received the MenACWY meningococcal vaccine as a control. DNA for the CDR3: TGTGCCAGCAGCTACCTCCCGCAAACGTACAATGAGCAGTTCTTC. It specifies CASSYLPQTYNEQFF. Using reference TRBV7-6 and TRBJ2-1 for the parts outside the CDR3, the full variable domain is GAGVSQSPRYKVTKRGQDVALRCDPISGHVSLYWYRQALGQGPEFLTYFNYEAQQDKSGLPNDRFSAERPEGSISTLTIQRTEQRDSAMYRCASSYLPQTYNEQFFGPGTRLTVL.